This T cell receptor (beta chain) emerged from a study of neurological immune-mediated disorders. A 10-nucleotide random UMI tagged transcripts in template-switch 5'RACE cDNA synthesis. TCRdb reprocessed the 5' RACE reads with MiXCR, giving one entry per CDR3 protein. The sample holds tens of thousands of distinct CDR3 sequences; around an eighth are singletons and the top ten take under 7%. Whole-study findings and limits: There were no CDR3 amino acid sequences shared by expanded clones across subjects, a result suggesting private repertoires in all groups.

The table lists this clonotype with many counts. What it binds is not known. Germline V gene data show CDR1 as DFQATT and CDR2 as SNEGSKA (reference sequence). The CDR3 sequence is 13 residues long. V was pared by 6 bases and J by 9 bases, with 11 bases of the junction left unmatched. The origin of this receptor is a woman aged 45-59 years in good health. Sequencing used PBMCs. The chain couples TRBV20-1 to TRBJ2-4; 7 bases match TRBD1. As DNA, the CDR3 is TGCAGTGCGCACCTGACAGGGTCTGCCATTCAGTACTTC. This translates into CSAHLTGSAIQYF.